Shown below are 9 T cell receptor beta chains from a single sample sequenced in a study of T cells expressing NK-cell markers. Reanalyzing the 5' RACE reads, TCRdb keeps one entry per CDR3 protein, without DNA. The sample spans about 390,000 distinct CDR3 sequences; the ten largest clones claim approximately 11%. The sequenced sample consisted of blood T cells: a sorted CD56 or NKG2C T cell subset, CD4+ or CD8+ T cells, or bulk PBMC T cells (not recorded which). All receptors come from a woman between 50 and 59 years old in good health.

V gene TRBV6-2 or TRBV6-3 combines with J gene TRBJ2-1. The V gene's germline CDR1 is MNHEY and CDR2 SVGEGT. The CDR3 loop spans 17 amino acids. The CDR3 region is CASSHTRLENSYNEQFF.

The gene calls are TRBV14 and TRBJ2-1; without DNA, the TCRdb call of TRBD1 cannot be checked. CDR3 size: 14 residues. Germline values: CDR1 SGHDN, CDR2 FVKESK. CDR3 loop: CASSQLRGMGEQFF.

The chain is built from TRBV5-6 and TRBJ1-2. Germline V gene data show CDR1 as SGHDT and CDR2 as YYEEEE. The CDR3 spans 16 residues. The CDR3 sequence: CASSSPKRRPNYGYTF.

The V gene is TRBV29-1, the J gene TRBJ1-2; TCRdb's assignment of TRBD1 cannot be checked, as there is no DNA. The CDR3 contains 13 residues. Germline V gives CDR1 SQVTM, CDR2 ANQGSEA. The CDR3 sequence is CSVDRGAGYGYTF.

The V gene is TRBV6-4, the J gene TRBJ2-4. Germline assignment: CDR1 MRHNA and CDR2 SNTAGT. The CDR3 has 17 amino acids. The CDR3 here is CAAAWGSNRRAKNIQYF.

V gene TRBV11-2 combines with J gene TRBJ2-5. The germline V gene has CDR1 SGHAT and CDR2 FQNNGV. The CDR3 contains 13 residues. The CDR3 is CASSPTTVETQYF.

The chain uses TRBV5-5 and TRBJ1-5. Germline values: CDR1 SGHKS, CDR2 YYEKEE (reference sequence). The CDR3 spans 14 residues. The CDR3 is CASTTSGINQPQHF.

This chain connects TRBV7-9 to TRBJ2-7; TCRdb outputs TRBD1, but without DNA this stays unchecked. Looked up from germline, CDR1 is SEHNR and CDR2 is FQNEAQ (reference sequence). CDR3 size: 15 residues. This CDR3 is CASSLENRGAHEQYF.

The chain couples TRBV11-3 to TRBJ2-5; checking the TCRdb D call of TRBD1 is not possible without DNA. The CDR3 covers 14 residues. CDR1 SGHNT and CDR2 YENEEA come from the germline V gene. The CDR3 loop reads CASRQSGAIGTQYF.